These 31 T cell receptor beta chains were sequenced from one sample in a study of blood T cells in healthy people across ages. A second about 7 to 12 cycle PCR used barcoded and J-beta primers. TCRdb recomputed calls from the 5' RACE reads with MiXCR, one row per CDR3 protein. The data show 1.5 million to 2 million distinct CDR3 sequences, about 39% seen once. The sample comprised blood. The receptors shown here come from a human donor in good health.

This clonotype showed up just a few times. The J gene is TRBJ2-1, the V gene TRBV9; D remains ambiguous. V was cut by 1 base and J by 5 bases, with 10 bases left in between. CDR1 is SGDLS and CDR2 is YYNGEE in the germline V gene. The CDR3 has 14 residues. The CDR3 reads CASSVSGRHNEQFF. CDR3 DNA: TGTGCCAGCAGCGTATCAGGCAGGCACAATGAGCAGTTCTTC.

The table lists this clonotype with a few counts. The rearrangement links TRBV4-2 to TRBJ1-2, with a weak D call TRBD1 (5 bases). The CDR3 length is 15 residues. V was cut by 0 bases and J by 4 bases, with 12 bases left in between. Germline CDR1 reads LGHNA; CDR2 reads YNFKEQ. CDR3 sequence (DNA): TGTGCCAGCAGCCAAGACCCCGGGACGCCCTATGGCTACACCTTC. Amino acids: CASSQDPGTPYGYTF.

The table lists this clonotype with a few counts. The V and J genes are TRBV7-9 and TRBJ1-1; weak D call: TRBD1 (5 bases). Germline loops: CDR1 SEHNR, CDR2 FQNEAQ (reference sequence). V lost 5 bases and J lost 0, with 13 bases in between. This CDR3 spans 15 amino acids. CDR3 nucleotide sequence: TGTGCCAGCAGCCCCCCCCGGGGCCTGAACACTGAAGCTTTCTTT. It yields the protein CASSPPRGLNTEAFF.

This clonotype was picked up many times. The chain uses TRBV29-1 and TRBJ2-3, with 9 nucleotides matching TRBD1. The CDR3 runs to 13 residues. V was pared by 7 bases and J by 8 bases, with 10 bases of the junction left unmatched. The germline CDR1 and CDR2 sequences are SQVTM and ANQGSEA. This chain's CDR3 is CSARGQGIATQYF. The CDR3 DNA reads as TGCAGCGCCCGGGGACAGGGCATTGCTACGCAGTATTTT.

The chain couples TRBV4-3 to TRBJ1-5; D uncertain. CDR1 is LGHNA, CDR2 YSLEER, per germline. V gave up 1 base and J gave up 11 bases, with 21 bases separating them. The CDR3 length is 16 residues. The CDR3 sequence: CASSQVFADGQRAQHF. In DNA form, the CDR3 reads TGCGCCAGCAGCCAAGTGTTTGCGGACGGCCAAAGGGCCCAGCATTTT.

This clonotype appeared a few times. The gene calls are TRBV29-1 and TRBJ2-5; TRBD1 matches 7 bases. This CDR3 region has 13 residues. V shed 5 bases, J shed 1 base, and the junction held 4 bases outside the gene matches. Germline V CDR1 and CDR2: SQVTM, ANQGSEA. The CDR3 sequence: CSVSQGPQETQYF. DNA of the CDR3: TGCAGCGTTTCACAGGGGCCCCAAGAGACCCAGTACTTC.

The chain uses TRBV20-1 and TRBJ2-5; TRBD1 aligns across 7 bases. The CDR3 spans 16 residues. Germline CDR1 and CDR2: DFQATT and SNEGSKA (reference sequence). V lost 2 bases to trimming and J lost 6 bases; unmatched junction nucleotides: 15. The DNA for the CDR3 is TGCAGTGCTAGACTCCCACTGACAGGGAGTGAAAAGACCCAGTACTTC. Translated: CSARLPLTGSEKTQYF.

This clonotype was seen a few times. The rearrangement joins TRBV7-9 to TRBJ2-3, with D possibly matching TRBD1 (5 bases). CDR1 and CDR2 from the germline V gene are SEHNR and FQNEAQ (reference sequence). The ends were cut back, 5 bases at V and 0 bases at J, with 18 bases in the middle. CDR3 length: 17 amino acids. CDR3 DNA sequence: TGTGCCAGCAGCCGACTGGGGCAAAGTCCTAGCACAGATACGCAGTATTTT. Residues: CASSRLGQSPSTDTQYF.

With regard to this clonotype: A much larger clone lies one base from this, so it may be a read error. The J gene is TRBJ2-7, the V gene TRBV6-6, with D unclear. Germline V gene lookup returns CDR1 MNHNY and CDR2 SVGAGI (reference sequence). Trimming removed 4 bases at V and 5 bases at J, with 6 bases between. CDR3 length: 11 residues. CDR3 residues: CASSSFDEQYF. CDR3 nucleotide sequence: TGTGCCAGCAGTTCCTTCGACGAGCAGTACTTC.

This clonotype has only one observation. As DNA, the CDR3 is TGCGCCAGCAGCTTGCAACACGGGTTTGACGAGCAGTACTTC. Amino acids: CASSLQHGFDEQYF. The rearrangement joins TRBV5-1 to TRBJ2-4; D is uncertain. The J call is uncertain, as TRBJ2-7 better fits the DNA end. This CDR3 comprises 14 residues. CDR1 and CDR2 from the germline V gene are SGHRS and YFSETQ.

As to this clonotype: At one of its ends the junction is not consistent with the germline gene, which may arise from a read error. The chain joins TRBV7-2 to TRBJ2-7, with D possibly being TRBD2 (7 bases). Germline V gives CDR1 SGHTA, CDR2 FQGNSA. The CDR3 is made up of 15 amino acids. This CDR3 is CAGSLVSRGLYEQYF. CDR3 bases: TGTGCCGGCAGCTTAGTTTCGCGGGGGCTCTACGAGCAGTACTTC.

This clonotype was detected a few times. V is TRBV7-2 and J is TRBJ2-1, with a tentative D call TRBD1 (6 bases). Germline V gene data show CDR1 as SGHTA and CDR2 as FQGNSA. The CDR3 has 16 residues. The V end was cut by 1 base, the J end by 5 bases, with 15 bases between. The CDR3 loop reads CASSLVPGVGHNEQFF. The CDR3 DNA follows: TGTGCCAGCAGCTTAGTCCCAGGGGTCGGTCACAATGAGCAGTTCTTC.

In regard to this clonotype: A read error may account for a junction end that differs from germline. The chain employs TRBV5-1 and TRBJ1-4; D unresolved. This CDR3 contains 13 residues. Germline loops: CDR1 SGHRS, CDR2 YFSETQ. This chain's CDR3 is CASSLVSGEKRFF. The CDR3 DNA reads TGCGCCAGCAGCTTGGTGTCGGGAGAAAAACGGTTTTTT.

This chain's CDR3 is CASSYDPGQGYTEAFF. DNA for the CDR3: TGTGCCAGCAGTTACGATCCGGGACAGGGGTACACTGAAGCTTTCTTT. The chain combines TRBV6-2 or TRBV6-3 with TRBJ1-1; TRBD1 matches 10 bases. CDR3 size: 16 residues. The trim removed 2 bases at V and 3 bases at J, leaving 6 bases unmatched. Looked up from germline, CDR1 is MNHEY and CDR2 is SVGEGT.

This clonotype has more than one count but fewer than ten. J is TRBJ2-1 and V is TRBV27; 7 bases align to TRBD1. V shed 6 bases, J shed 6 bases, and the junction held 11 bases outside the gene matches. There are 15 residues in the CDR3. Germline V gene sequence: CDR1 MNHEY, CDR2 SMNVEV (reference sequence). CDR3 protein: CASSPIGQGVNEQFF. The CDR3 DNA sequence: TGTGCCAGCAGCCCAATAGGGCAGGGGGTCAATGAGCAGTTCTTC.

This clonotype was detected only a few times. The chain is built from TRBV7-6 and TRBJ2-3; D not resolved. V dropped 2 bases and J dropped 0 bases, with 9 bases sitting between them. The CDR3 length is 15 residues. The V gene's germline CDR1 is SGHVS and CDR2 FNYEAQ. The CDR3 spells CASSLLPTSTDTQYF. The CDR3 DNA follows: TGTGCCAGCAGCTTACTCCCGACTAGCACAGATACGCAGTATTTT.

This clonotype showed up just once. A much larger clonotype is one base distant, so this may be a read error. The chain links TRBV12-3 or TRBV12-4 to TRBJ2-3, with D possibly matching TRBD2 (5 bases). V lost 8 bases and J 8 bases, leaving 14 bases between the germline ends. The CDR3 is 12 amino acids. The DNA for the CDR3 is TGTGCCAGCGGTCCCAAGGAGGTTACGCAGTATTTT. This sequence encodes CASGPKEVTQYF.

Turning to this clonotype: One junction end disagrees with the germline gene, perhaps due to a read error. The V gene is TRBV7-9, the J gene TRBJ1-1; no clear D gene. CDR1 and CDR2 (germline): SEHNR, FQNEAQ (reference sequence). This CDR3 has 13 amino acids. The CDR3 loop is CASNLDPKFEAFF. CDR3 nucleotides: TGTGCCAGCAACTTAGACCCAAAATTTGAAGCTTTCTTT.

Notes on this clonotype: One end of the junction is discordant with germline, which a read error may explain. The chain employs TRBV6-2 or TRBV6-3 and TRBJ2-5; 8 nucleotides agree with TRBD2. Germline V gene sequence: CDR1 MNHEY, CDR2 SVGEGT. The CDR3 runs 14 residues. The CDR3 region is CTSSGLAQGETQYF. The CDR3 nucleotides read TGTACCAGCAGCGGACTAGCTCAGGGAGAGACCCAGTACTTC.

This clonotype was seen only a few times. The CDR3 sequence is CSARDLGQSSYEQYF. CDR3 nucleotides: TGCAGTGCTAGAGATTTGGGGCAGAGCTCCTACGAGCAGTACTTC. This sequence joins TRBV20-1 and TRBJ2-7; the D gene is possibly TRBD1 (5 bases). In germline, CDR1 is DFQATT, CDR2 SNEGSKA (reference sequence). The CDR3 contains 15 residues. V was cut by 0 bases and J by 0 bases, with 12 bases left in between.

The rearrangement joins TRBV3-1 to TRBJ1-2; D is possibly TRBD1 (5 bases). Germline CDR1 LGHDT, CDR2 YNNKEL (reference sequence). The CDR3 is made up of 14 amino acids. V gave up 0 bases and J gave up 8 bases, with 13 bases separating them. The CDR3 loop reads CASSQEVSREGYTF. The DNA for the CDR3 is TGTGCCAGCAGCCAAGAAGTCTCCAGGGAGGGCTACACCTTC. Together with reference TRBV3-1 and TRBJ1-2, the CDR3 gives the full variable domain: DTAVSQTPKYLVTQMGNDKSIKCEQNLGHDTMYWYKQDSKKFLKIMFSYNNKELIINETVPNRFSPKSPDKAHLNLHINSLELGDSAVYFCASSQEVSREGYTFGSGTRLTVV.

About this clonotype itself: Compared with germline, one end of the junction differs, possibly owing to a read error. V is TRBV29-1 and J is TRBJ2-3; TRBD1 agrees at 8 bases. The CDR3 is made up of 14 amino acids. CDR1 is SQVTM, CDR2 ANQGSEA, per germline. CDR3 nucleotide sequence: TGCAGCGCCCCCGGACAGGGTGGGACAGATACGCGGTATTTT. It yields the protein CSAPGQGGTDTRYF.

This clonotype showed up just a few times. The chain employs TRBV11-2 and TRBJ1-2, with a tentative D call TRBD1 (5 bases). Per germline, CDR1 SGHAT and CDR2 FQNNGV. Trimming left V 1 base short and J 2 bases short, with 11 bases between. CDR3 length: 15 residues. Here the CDR3 reads CASSLGGHDNYGYTF. The DNA for the CDR3 is TGTGCCAGCAGCTTAGGAGGACACGACAACTATGGCTACACCTTC.

This chain's CDR3 is CASSTDRGNNEQYF. CDR3 sequence (DNA): TGTGCCAGCAGTACGGACAGGGGTAATAACGAGCAGTACTTC. The chain joins TRBV2 to TRBJ2-5; 9 nucleotides align to TRBD1. The closer fit of TRBJ2-7 to the DNA end suggests the J call may be wrong. Germline values: CDR1 SNHLY, CDR2 FYNNEI. This CDR3 has 14 residues.

CDR3 residues: CASSLIGDRGPETQYF. The CDR3 coding sequence is TGTGCCAGCAGTTTAATCGGGGACAGGGGTCCAGAGACCCAGTACTTC. The rearrangement uses TRBV27 and TRBJ2-7; 10 bases align to TRBD1. The J call is doubtful: the DNA matches TRBJ2-5 better. The CDR3 totals 16 residues. Germline assignment: CDR1 MNHEY and CDR2 SMNVEV (reference sequence).

This chain connects TRBV9 to TRBJ2-5, with D possibly matching TRBD2 (5 bases). The end of the DNA aligns better with TRBJ2-7, so the J call may be wrong. The CDR3 is 14 residues long. Germline lookup yields CDR1 SGDLS and CDR2 YYNGEE. The CDR3 spells CASDPGNRVYEQYF. In DNA form, the CDR3 reads TGTGCCAGCGACCCCGGGAACAGAGTTTACGAGCAGTACTTC.

V is TRBV15 and J is TRBJ1-1, with 9 bases identical to TRBD1. Germline V gene data show CDR1 as LNHNV and CDR2 as YYDKDF (reference sequence). The CDR3 extends over 15 amino acids. The V gene end was trimmed by 0 bases and the J gene end by 4 bases; junction bases not matched to a gene: 3. Here the CDR3 reads CATSRDSGQGTEAFF. The CDR3 nucleotides are TGTGCCACCAGCAGAGACTCGGGACAGGGCACTGAAGCTTTCTTT.

This clonotype was seen a few times. The rearrangement joins TRBV10-3 to TRBJ1-1, with D tentatively TRBD1 (6 bases). Germline loops: CDR1 ENHRY, CDR2 SYGVKD. V gave up 0 bases and J gave up 4 bases, with 12 bases separating them. This CDR3 has 15 amino acids. For the CDR3, the DNA is TGTGCCATCAGTGAGTCATCCCAGGGGATCACTGAAGCTTTCTTT. It specifies CAISESSQGITEAFF.

V is TRBV7-2 and J is TRBJ1-2; D is unclear. This CDR3 region has 14 residues. Germline CDR1 reads SGHTA; CDR2 reads FQGNSA. The V end was cut by 5 bases, the J end by 0 bases, with 10 bases between. The CDR3: CASSTRRTNYGYTF. CDR3 in DNA: TGTGCCAGCAGCACTCGACGGACTAACTATGGCTACACCTTC. Full variable domain (remainder filled in from reference TRBV7-2 and TRBJ1-2): GAGVSQSPSNKVTEKGKDVELRCDPISGHTALYWYRQSLGQGLEFLIYFQGNSAPDKSGLPSDRFSAERTGGSVSTLTIQRTQQEDSAVYLCASSTRRTNYGYTFGSGTRLTVV.

In nucleotides, the CDR3 is TGTGCCAGCAGCCAGGACTCCGGGACTGGGCTTGGGGATGAGCAGTTCTTC. The encoded protein is CASSQDSGTGLGDEQFF. The J gene is TRBJ2-1, the V gene TRBV3-1; D possibly corresponds to TRBD2 (6 bases). Germline CDR1 and CDR2: LGHDT and YNNKEL (reference sequence). CDR3 length: 17 amino acids. Trimming left V 3 bases short and J 8 bases short, with 23 bases between.

This clonotype was observed a few times. This chain uses TRBV10-3 with TRBJ2-3; 8 bases line up with TRBD1. Looked up from germline, CDR1 is ENHRY and CDR2 is SYGVKD. The CDR3 loop spans 14 amino acids. With 6 bases clipped from V and 6 bases from J, the junction kept 8 bases outside the gene matches. The CDR3 sequence is CAISGTGLGDTQYF. The CDR3 DNA reads TGTGCCATCAGCGGGACAGGACTTGGGGATACGCAGTATTTT.